The 9 T cell receptor beta chains below were found in one sample sequenced in a study of blood T cell repertoires in COVID-19. Assay: immunoSEQ multiplex PCR; the TCRdb copy retains only in-frame clones and omits some. The repertoire consists of hundreds of thousands of clones, with approximately 86% occurring once and the leading ten covering about 4.6%. Material for sequencing was PBMCs or T cells enriched from blood (not recorded which). The source is a woman in her 30s who had been exposed to COVID-19.

J is TRBJ2-3 and V is TRBV10-3, with 11 bases fitting TRBD1. CDR3 size: 16 residues. Germline V CDR1 and CDR2: ENHRY, SYGVKD. With 2 bases clipped from V and 1 base from J, the junction kept 2 bases outside the gene matches. CDR3 DNA sequence: TGTGCCATCAGTGAGGGGACAGGGGGTGGCACAGATACGCAGTATTTT. Translated: CAISEGTGGGTDTQYF.

The chain couples TRBV7-9 to TRBJ2-1; 11 nucleotides match TRBD2. The CDR3 contains 14 residues. V was pared by 3 bases and J by 9 bases, with 4 bases of the junction left unmatched. Germline V lookup: CDR1 SEHNR, CDR2 FQNEAQ (reference sequence). This chain's CDR3 is CASSLLAGGSEQFF. Here the CDR3 DNA reads TGTGCCAGCAGCTTGCTAGCGGGGGGCTCTGAGCAGTTCTTC.

The chain is built from TRBV5-4 and TRBJ2-3; the D gene is possibly TRBD2 (5 bases). The CDR3 consists of 15 residues. Trimming shortened V by 1 base and J by 5 bases, and 14 bases separated the two germline ends. The germline V gene has CDR1 SGHNT and CDR2 YYREEE (reference sequence). For the CDR3, the DNA is TGTGCCAGCAGCTTGTCGGGGTACCTGGTAGATACGCAGTATTTT. Translating gives CASSLSGYLVDTQYF.

The chain carries TRBV6-5 and TRBJ2-1, with TRBD1 as a possible D gene (7 bases). Germline values: CDR1 MNHEY, CDR2 SVGAGI. Trimming took 5 bases from V and 2 from J, leaving 13 bases between them. The CDR3 contains 15 residues. Written as DNA, the CDR3 is TGTGCCAGCAGTCGGGGCGGGACAGCCTACAATGAGCAGTTCTTC. Protein product: CASSRGGTAYNEQFF.

In its sample, this clone was seen once. The V gene is TRBV3-1 (or the pseudogene TRBV3-2), the J gene TRBJ2-1; D perhaps matches TRBD1 (6 bases). The V gene's germline CDR1 is LGHDT and CDR2 YNNKEL (reference sequence). The CDR3 is 14 residues long. Trimming stripped 0 bases from V and 12 bases from J, with 15 bases between. CDR3 DNA sequence: TGTGCCAGCAGCCAAGATCTTACCAGGGGATCGCAGTTCTTC. It specifies CASSQDLTRGSQFF.

The rearrangement links TRBV3-1 (or the pseudogene TRBV3-2) to TRBJ1-2; D perhaps matches TRBD1 (5 bases). V was trimmed by 0 bases and J by 1 base, leaving 18 bases between them. Germline CDR1 and CDR2: LGHDT and YNNKEL (reference sequence). This CDR3 spans 18 amino acids. The CDR3 DNA sequence: TGTGCCAGCAGCCAAGATGCGGGGCGGCAGGATTTTAACTATGGCTACACCTTC. It encodes CASSQDAGRQDFNYGYTF.

The chain recombines TRBV5-4 with TRBJ2-7; 9 bases agree with TRBD1. Germline assignment: CDR1 SGHNT and CDR2 YYREEE (reference sequence). The trim removed 3 bases at V and 7 bases at J, leaving 20 bases unmatched. CDR3 length: 18 residues. CDR3 residues: CASSSPTGTGFSGGEQYF. The DNA of the CDR3 is TGTGCCAGCAGCTCGCCAACCGGGACAGGGTTCTCCGGTGGGGAGCAGTACTTC.

This chain uses TRBV2 with TRBJ2-7; weak D call: TRBD1 (6 bases). CDR3 length equals 14 residues. V shed 3 bases and J shed 6 bases, with 15 bases lying between them. Germline V CDR1 and CDR2: SNHLY, FYNNEI. The chain's CDR3 is CASSDRGGWGEQYF. CDR3 coding DNA: TGTGCCAGCAGTGACAGGGGCGGCTGGGGCGAGCAGTACTTC.

V is TRBV11-2 and J is TRBJ2-4; no definite D call. The CDR3 spans 15 residues. Germline CDR1 reads SGHAT; CDR2 reads FQNNGV. V was trimmed by 5 bases and J by 0 bases, leaving 11 bases between them. The CDR3 sequence: CASSHFHLAKNIQYF. Here the CDR3 DNA reads TGTGCCAGCAGCCACTTCCACCTAGCCAAAAACATTCAGTACTTC.